This T cell receptor (beta chain) was found in a study of identical twins. A universal primer site was incorporated via template switching, and the cDNA contained unique molecular identifiers. TCRdb redid the calling of the 5' RACE reads with MiXCR, one entry per CDR3 protein. The sample contains some 1,600,000 distinct CDR3 sequences, 32% of which appear only once. Healthy Caucasians, and only they, were the donors. V was clipped by 6 bases and J by 1 base; unmatched bases: 5. Germline CDR1 MNHEY, CDR2 SVGAGI. The CDR3 is 15 amino acids. This clonotype has ten or more counts. Its specificity is unknown. The study, taken as a whole, reports: The study reached conclusions through statistical analysis that was cross-sectional, not following the same donors. Models predicted less out-of-frame TCR alpha sharing in monozygotic twins than was found.

This TCR derives from a newborn girl in good health. Material: cord blood. The rearrangement joins TRBV6-5 to TRBJ2-1; 8 nucleotides agree with TRBD2. CDR3 nucleotides: TGTGCCAGCAGCCACGGACTAGCTTCCTACAATGAGCAGTTCTTC. Translation: CASSHGLASYNEQFF.